The TCR beta chain under discussion was sequenced for a study of cytomegalovirus exposure and HLA in healthy donors. The V and J ends lost 9 bases and 7 bases, in that order; junction bases with no gene match: 21. The length of the CDR3 is 17 residues. The germline V gene encodes CDR1 SGDLS and CDR2 YYNGEE. This clone was observed once. The PCR used 60 Vbeta and 13 Jbeta primers. The method was immunoSEQ multiplex PCR; TCRdb's version includes in-frame clones alone and lacks a portion of them. The sample contains approximately 110,000 clones, 74% of which appear only once. V is TRBV9 and J is TRBJ2-7; TRBD2 matches 11 bases. The TCR comes from a man in his forties or fifties in good health and CMV-seropositive. Sequenced sample: PBMCs. The CDR3 is CATGPRLAGPHSREQYF. CDR3 in DNA: TGTGCCACCGGGCCCCGACTAGCGGGACCTCATTCTCGGGAGCAGTACTTC.